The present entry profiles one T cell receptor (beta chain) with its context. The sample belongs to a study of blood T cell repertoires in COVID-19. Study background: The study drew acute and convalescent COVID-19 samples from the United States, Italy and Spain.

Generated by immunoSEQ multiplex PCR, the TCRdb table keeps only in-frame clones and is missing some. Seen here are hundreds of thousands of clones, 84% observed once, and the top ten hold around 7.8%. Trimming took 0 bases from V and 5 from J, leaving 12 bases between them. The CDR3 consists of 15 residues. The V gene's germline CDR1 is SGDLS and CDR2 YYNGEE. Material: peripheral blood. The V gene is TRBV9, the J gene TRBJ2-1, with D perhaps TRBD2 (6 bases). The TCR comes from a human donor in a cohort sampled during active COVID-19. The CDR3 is CASSVVSGPDNEQFF. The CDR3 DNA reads TGTGCCAGCAGCGTAGTTAGCGGTCCGGACAATGAGCAGTTCTTC.